This T cell receptor (beta chain) derives from a study of cytomegalovirus exposure and HLA in healthy donors. On the study more broadly: Out of fewer than 500 genotyped donors, approximately 84% belonged to the Caucasian-associated ancestry cluster.

All the people who gave samples were healthy bone marrow donors. These donors counted as nominally healthy when sampled, but unrecorded immune exposures were likely. This CDR3 contains 15 residues. Germline V gene data show CDR1 as SGHRS and CDR2 as YFSETQ. V lost 3 bases to trimming and J lost 1 base; unmatched junction nucleotides: 3. Points from the study as a whole: Reportedly, TCR beta sequences accurately predicted HLA-A and HLA-B alleles in most subjects.

A note on this clone: As yet, its antigen is unknown.

PCR amplification relied on 60 Vbeta primers (plus 13 Jbeta primers). TCRdb's copy holds only in-frame clones and misses some; the assay was immunoSEQ multiplex PCR. The table lists tens of thousands of clones, 72% of them singletons. The chain recombines TRBV5-1 with TRBJ2-5, with 10 bases identical to TRBD1. Sequencing was carried out using PBMCs. The receptor's source is a woman aged 40-49 years in good health and CMV-seropositive. The CDR3: CASSWTGGRQETQYF. As DNA, the CDR3 is TGCGCCAGCAGCTGGACAGGGGGGCGCCAAGAGACCCAGTACTTC.